This T cell receptor beta chain is drawn from a study of response to subunit inactivated influenza vaccine. This clonotype was counted only a few times. Its antigen is unidentified. Study-level points and caveats: Each seasonal influenza vaccination recruits few new T cells, the authors suggested.

CDR3 length: 14 amino acids. Germline lookup yields CDR1 SEHNR and CDR2 FQNEAQ (reference sequence). V shed 7 bases and J shed 0 bases, with 12 bases lying between them. TCRdb used MiXCR to reprocess the RT-PCR reads, holding one entry per CDR3 protein. This sample has 150,000 to 200,000 distinct CDR3 sequences, with around 10% found just once. V usage is TRBV7-9 and J usage is TRBJ1-1; D is ambiguous. The source is a man aged 45 to 75 who received an inactivated influenza vaccine. The specimen was CD8+ T cells sorted from PBMCs, collected around 25 months after vaccination. The CDR3 spells CASTYEGMNTEAFF. In DNA form, the CDR3 reads TGTGCCAGCACCTATGAAGGAATGAACACTGAAGCTTTCTTT.